Each of the 22 T cell receptor beta chains below was sequenced from the same sample in a study of cytomegalovirus exposure and HLA in healthy donors (TCRdb year 2017). Receptor amplification or capture employed the immunoSEQ multiplex PCR assay. For the multiplex PCR, a mixture combining 60 forward primers for TCR Vbeta segments and 13 reverse primers for TCR Jbeta segments was used. TCRdb limited this immuneACCESS table to in-frame rearrangements with V and J called. A share of clones is missing; checked studies link under half to unresolved V genes, and the rest is unexplained. Present in this sample are around 130,000 clones, approximately 81% of which were seen just once. The ten biggest clones cover about 2% of the sample. What was sequenced was PBMCs. These receptors originate from a woman in her forties in good health and CMV-seronegative.

CDR3 in DNA: TGTGCCAGCAGTTCGGTGCGGGACAGGGGGTGGGACGAGCAGTACTTC. It codes for CASSSVRDRGWDEQYF. The V gene is TRBV25-1, the J gene TRBJ2-7; 11 bases are shared with TRBD1. Germline V gene data show CDR1 as MGHDK and CDR2 as SYGVNS. The CDR3 has 16 residues. Trimming removed 5 bases from V and 5 bases from J; junction bases left unmatched: 11.

The chain joins TRBV2 to TRBJ2-7, with D unresolved. Germline assignment: CDR1 SNHLY and CDR2 FYNNEI. With 5 bases removed from V and 2 bases from J, the gap between germline ends came to 4 bases. This CDR3 has 11 amino acids. CDR3 DNA sequence: TGTGCCAGCAGTAACACCTACGAGCAGTACTTC. This codes for CASSNTYEQYF. The variable domain in full, completed from reference TRBV2 and TRBJ2-7, reads EPEVTQTPSHQVTQMGQEVILRCVPISNHLYFYWYRQILGQKVEFLVSFYNNEISEKSEIFDDQFSVERPDGSNFTLKIRSTKLEDSAMYFCASSNTYEQYFGPGTRLTVT.

The gene calls are TRBV6-1 and TRBJ1-1, with D tentatively TRBD1 (6 bases). The CDR3 is made up of 15 amino acids. The germline V gene encodes CDR1 MNHNS and CDR2 SASEGT. V lost 0 bases, J lost 4 bases, and 12 bases lay in between. The CDR3 here is CASSEASIGGTEAFF. The CDR3 DNA reads as TGTGCCAGCAGTGAAGCCAGTATAGGGGGCACTGAAGCTTTCTTT.

The chain couples TRBV18 to TRBJ1-5, with D unresolved. From germline, CDR1 is KGHSH and CDR2 LQKENI. Between the trimmed V and J ends, which lost 2 bases and 2 bases, there was a span of 7 bases. The CDR3 runs 14 residues. This CDR3 reads CASSPSGGNQPQHF. DNA for the CDR3: TGTGCCAGCTCACCAAGCGGTGGCAATCAGCCCCAGCATTTT.

CDR3 sequence (DNA): TGTGCCAGCAGTTTTGAGCCTAGCGGCTACGAGCAGTACTTC. Its protein product is CASSFEPSGYEQYF. The chain combines TRBV27 with TRBJ2-7; 7 bases are a match to TRBD2. J gave up 3 bases and V 3 bases, and 5 bases lay outside the gene matches. The V gene's germline CDR1 is MNHEY and CDR2 SMNVEV (reference sequence). This CDR3 has 14 residues.

Only a few counts were recorded for this clone. The CDR3 bases are TGTGCCACACAGTACCAACCGGCAGGGTTCACTGAAGCTTTCTTT. This translates into CATQYQPAGFTEAFF. The chain couples TRBV28 to TRBJ1-1; maybe TRBD1 (5 bases). Deletions cut 10 bases from V and 4 bases from J, with 22 bases between. The germline V gene encodes CDR1 MDHEN and CDR2 SYDVKM. The CDR3 extends over 15 amino acids. Supplemented by reference TRBV28 and TRBJ1-1, the full variable domain reads DVKVTQSSRYLVKRTGEKVFLECVQDMDHENMFWYRQDPGLGLRLIYFSYDVKMKEKGDIPEGYSVSREKKERFSLILESASTNQTSMYLCATQYQPAGFTEAFFGQGTRLTVV.

J is TRBJ1-5 and V is TRBV7-2; possible D gene TRBD1, 5 bases. Germline V gene lookup returns CDR1 SGHTA and CDR2 FQGNSA. Trimming left V 0 bases short and J 5 bases short, with 8 bases between. The CDR3 length is 14 residues. CDR3 DNA: TGTGCCAGCAGCTTAGCCAGGGTAGATCAGCCCCAGCATTTT. Translated: CASSLARVDQPQHF.

This chain uses TRBV6-1 with TRBJ1-2; D is possibly TRBD1 (5 bases). Germline V CDR1 and CDR2: MNHNS, SASEGT. There are 15 residues in the CDR3. The V gene lost 3 bases and the J gene lost 9 bases, with 20 bases spanning the gap. The CDR3 DNA reads TGTGCCAGCAGTGACGGGACTTTCCTACGGGGCAGCTACACCTTC. Translating it yields CASSDGTFLRGSYTF.

This rearrangement joins TRBV11-2 to TRBJ2-3, with D possibly TRBD2 on 6 matching bases. CDR3 size: 16 residues. Trimming took off 5 bases at V and 2 bases at J, with 17 bases between the two ends. Germline assignment: CDR1 SGHAT and CDR2 FQNNGV. The CDR3 spells CASSRTLGGTTDTQYF. DNA of the CDR3: TGTGCCAGCAGCAGGACTTTGGGGGGAACCACAGATACGCAGTATTTT.

The V and J genes are TRBV6-6 and TRBJ1-1; D not resolved. Trimming took 4 bases from V and 0 from J, leaving 12 bases between them. The CDR3 is 15 amino acids. Per germline, CDR1 MNHNY and CDR2 SVGAGI (reference sequence). CDR3 residues: CASSSTTPLNTEAFF. The CDR3 nucleotides are TGTGCCAGCAGTTCTACGACACCCTTGAACACTGAAGCTTTCTTT.

This clone is termed medium-sized (0.01 to 0.1%). V is TRBV4-1 and J is TRBJ2-3; perhaps TRBD1 as D (6 bases). V gave up 3 bases and J gave up 4 bases, with 11 bases separating them. CDR3 length equals 14 residues. Germline V gene sequence: CDR1 MGHRA, CDR2 YSYEKL. In DNA, the CDR3 is TGCGCCAGCAGCCAGAGCACAGGGCCAGATACGCAGTATTTT. The encoded protein is CASSQSTGPDTQYF.

The chain recombines TRBV19 with TRBJ1-1; the D is unclear. The V end lost 4 bases, the J end lost 10 bases, and 13 bases lay between the germline ends. Germline CDR1 is LNHDA and CDR2 is SQIVND (reference sequence). The length of the CDR3 is 12 residues. CDR3 sequence reads: CASSRIGEGAFF. The CDR3 DNA reads TGTGCCAGTAGTAGGATCGGGGAAGGAGCTTTCTTT.

The sample holds a few counts of this clone. This chain connects TRBV7-8 to TRBJ1-1, with TRBD1 matching over 7 bases. The V gene end was trimmed by 5 bases and the J gene end by 2 bases; junction bases not matched to a gene: 5. This CDR3 has 14 amino acids. Germline assignment: CDR1 SGHVS and CDR2 FQNEAQ. The CDR3 loop is CASSRDRLNTEAFF. In DNA, the CDR3 is TGTGCCAGCAGCCGGGACAGACTAAACACTGAAGCTTTCTTT.

V and J are TRBV6-4 and TRBJ1-2; D gene uncertain. CDR3 size: 16 residues. Germline CDR1 and CDR2: MRHNA and SNTAGT. The V end was cut by 3 bases, the J end by 1 base, with 15 bases between. For the CDR3, the DNA is TGTGCCAGCAGTGAGAAGCCACAGCCCTTTAACTATGGCTACACCTTC. Translation gives CASSEKPQPFNYGYTF.

The V call is TRBV9, the J call TRBJ2-7; 7 nucleotides line up with TRBD1. This CDR3 contains 14 residues. Germline V gene lookup returns CDR1 SGDLS and CDR2 YYNGEE. With 3 bases clipped from V and 5 bases from J, the junction kept 8 bases outside the gene matches. The CDR3 DNA sequence: TGTGCCAGCAGCGCAGGGGGAAGCCGGCACGAGCAGTACTTC. This codes for CASSAGGSRHEQYF.

This sequence joins TRBV15 and TRBJ1-2; D is unresolved. Trimming pared 0 bases from V and 2 bases from J, leaving 7 bases between. The CDR3 extends over 14 amino acids. Germline CDR1 and CDR2: LNHNV and YYDKDF (reference sequence). CDR3 bases: TGTGCCACCAGCAGAGAGGCGGGAAACTATGGCTACACCTTC. Its protein is CATSREAGNYGYTF. The whole variable domain, filled in from reference TRBV15 and TRBJ1-2, reads DAMVIQNPRYQVTQFGKPVTLSCSQTLNHNVMYWYQQKSSQAPKLLFHYYDKDFNNEADTPDNFQSRRPNTSFCFLDIRSPGLGDTAMYLCATSREAGNYGYTFGSGTRLTVV.

The V gene is TRBV28, the J gene TRBJ1-4; D may be TRBD1 (6 bases). Between the trimmed V and J ends, which lost 7 bases and 0 bases, there was a span of 18 bases. The CDR3 contains 17 residues. CDR1 and CDR2 from the germline V gene are MDHEN and SYDVKM. The CDR3 bases are TGTGCCAGCATCTCGGGGGGCCATCTCGCAACTAATGAAAAACTGTTTTTT. This gives the protein CASISGGHLATNEKLFF.

J is TRBJ2-1 and V is TRBV4-3, with 9 bases fitting TRBD1. The junction had 13 bases not matched to a gene; V was cut back by 1 base and J by 9 bases. The CDR3 extends over 17 amino acids. CDR1 and CDR2 (germline): LGHNA, YSLEER. This CDR3 reads CASSQAAGTGSRSEQFF. The CDR3 DNA sequence: TGCGCCAGCAGCCAAGCAGCCGGGACAGGGAGTAGAAGTGAGCAGTTCTTC.

Ten or more counts support this clone. The rearrangement joins TRBV5-4 to TRBJ2-7, with 8 bases aligning to TRBD1. After removal of 5 bases from V and 5 bases from J, the junction contained 9 bases not matched to a gene. CDR1 is SGHNT and CDR2 is YYREEE in the germline V gene (reference sequence). There are 14 residues in the CDR3. CDR3 sequence (DNA): TGTGCCAGCAGTTTTTTGGGGACAGGAGACGAGCAGTACTTC. Translation gives CASSFLGTGDEQYF.

The gene calls are TRBV11-2 and TRBJ2-2; TRBD2 aligns across 8 bases. This CDR3 is 16 amino acids long. CDR1 SGHAT and CDR2 FQNNGV come from the germline V gene. Germline trimming cut 4 bases from V and 0 bases from J; bases unmatched to any gene: 4. CDR3 in amino acids: CASSSRTSSNTGELFF. CDR3 coding DNA: TGTGCCAGCAGCTCACGGACTAGCTCGAACACCGGGGAGCTGTTTTTT. The full variable domain, rest sourced from reference TRBV11-2 and TRBJ2-2, is EAGVAQSPRYKIIEKRQSVAFWCNPISGHATLYWYQQILGQGPKLLIQFQNNGVVDDSQLPKDRFSAERLKGVDSTLKIQPAKLEDSAVYLCASSSRTSSNTGELFFGEGSRLTVL.

This rearrangement joins TRBV7-3 to TRBJ2-2, with TRBD2 matching 16 bases. V shed 4 bases and J 3 bases; nucleotides not matched to a gene: 11. CDR3 length: 20 amino acids. The germline CDR1 and CDR2 sequences are SGHTA and FQGTGA. The CDR3 loop reads CASSSSGTSGGASYTGELFF. CDR3 in DNA: TGTGCCAGCAGCTCCTCCGGGACTAGCGGGGGGGCCTCGTACACCGGGGAGCTGTTTTTT. Variable domain in full (rest from reference TRBV7-3 and TRBJ2-2): GAGVSQTPSNKVTEKGKYVELRCDPISGHTALYWYRQSLGQGPEFLIYFQGTGAADDSGLPNDRFFAVRPEGSVSTLKIQRTERGDSAVYLCASSSSGTSGGASYTGELFFGEGSRLTVL.

This sequence joins TRBV5-1 and TRBJ1-1; 12 nucleotides match TRBD1. With V trimmed by 4 bases and J by 0 bases, 16 bases remained unmatched. Germline V lookup: CDR1 SGHRS, CDR2 YFSETQ. The CDR3 is made up of 20 amino acids. CDR3 nucleotides: TGCGCCAGCAGCCCGGGACAGGGGGCGCGGATTTCTAGTTTGAACACTGAAGCTTTCTTT. The encoded protein is CASSPGQGARISSLNTEAFF.